This T cell receptor beta chain was sequenced for a study of T cells in Graves' hyperthyroidism and ophthalmopathy. The CDR3 loop spans 15 amino acids. The J segment lost 0 bases and the V segment lost 4 bases, leaving 6 bases of the junction unmatched. In germline, CDR1 is MNHEY, CDR2 SMNVEV (reference sequence). Amplified TCR beta CDR3 regions came from RNA transcripts. Carried out on the TCR CDR3, a first-round RT-PCR used the HTBI primer set. MiXCR was run by TCRdb on the multiplex PCR reads, yielding one entry per CDR3 protein. This sample yields approximately 510,000 distinct CDR3 sequences, of which less than 25% are seen a single time; roughly 29% belongs to the top ten. This clonotype was seen ten or more times.

The receptor's source is a man aged 18 to 29 with Graves' hyperthyroidism. What was sequenced was blood. The rearrangement links TRBV27 to TRBJ2-7; the match to TRBD1 covers 7 bases. The CDR3 DNA is TGTGCCAGCAGTTCCCGGGCAGGGGGCTCCTACGAGCAGTACTTC. Protein: CASSSRAGGSYEQYF.